Below are 26 T cell receptor beta chains sequenced from a single sample in a study of T cell changes during pregnancy in multiple sclerosis. TCRdb keeps only in-frame clones here, not all; method: immunoSEQ multiplex PCR. The table records about 46,000 clones, roughly 92% of them present only once. The sequenced sample was CD4+ T cells from peripheral blood mononuclear cells, obtained in the second trimester of pregnancy. The origin of the receptors is a female donor in good health, enrolled as a control in a pregnancy study.

The CDR3: CASSLEGTGPYGYTF. The CDR3 DNA reads TGTGCCAGCAGCTTAGAGGGGACAGGTCCTTATGGCTACACCTTC. The J gene is TRBJ1-2, the V gene TRBV7-8; 8 bases are a match to TRBD1. CDR1 is SGHVS and CDR2 is FQNEAQ in the germline V gene. This CDR3 region has 15 residues. The J segment lost 5 bases and the V segment lost 1 base, leaving 6 bases of the junction unmatched.

The chain has TRBV5-5 and TRBJ1-5, with D maybe TRBD1 (5 bases). The germline V gene encodes CDR1 SGHKS and CDR2 YYEKEE (reference sequence). V lost 0 bases and J 0 bases, leaving 10 bases between the germline ends. This CDR3 comprises 16 residues. The CDR3 region is CASSLAGGTSNQPQHF. The CDR3 region has the DNA TGTGCCAGCAGCTTGGCCGGGGGGACTAGCAATCAGCCCCAGCATTTT.

CDR3 sequence (DNA): TGTGCCAGTAGTATAGGCCAGCAAGAGACCCAGTACTTC. This sequence encodes CASSIGQQETQYF. The V gene is TRBV19, the J gene TRBJ2-5; D is unclear. V was shortened by 1 base and J by 2 bases, with 5 bases between the two germline ends. The CDR3 sequence is 13 residues long. Germline V gives CDR1 LNHDA, CDR2 SQIVND (reference sequence).

This chain connects TRBV6-5 to TRBJ1-1, with D possibly being TRBD1 (5 bases). Germline V gene sequence: CDR1 MNHEY, CDR2 SVGAGI. With 2 bases removed from V and 11 bases from J, the gap between germline ends came to 21 bases. CDR3 size: 15 residues. DNA for the CDR3: TGTGCCAGCAGTTACCTAAGGGATCTCACAGGAGACGCTTTCTTT. It codes for CASSYLRDLTGDAFF.

The rearrangement joins TRBV5-4 to TRBJ1-3; 7 nucleotides align to TRBD1. Per germline, CDR1 SGHNT and CDR2 YYREEE (reference sequence). The CDR3 has 14 amino acids. Trimming cost V 4 bases and J 4 bases; bases outside gene matches: 5. The CDR3 is CASSLRDRGNTIYF. The DNA for the CDR3 is TGTGCCAGCAGCCTCCGGGACAGAGGAAACACCATATATTTT.

The rearrangement links TRBV5-5 to TRBJ2-1; TRBD2 matches 13 bases. The length of the CDR3 is 16 residues. V dropped 0 bases and J dropped 7; count of bases not matched to a gene: 4. CDR1 SGHKS and CDR2 YYEKEE come from the germline V gene (reference sequence). This CDR3 reads CASSLGTSGGLNEQFF. CDR3 DNA sequence: TGTGCCAGCAGCTTGGGGACTAGCGGGGGACTAAATGAGCAGTTCTTC.

The J gene is TRBJ1-4, the V gene TRBV9; 7 bases are a match to TRBD1. The CDR3 runs to 14 residues. Per germline, CDR1 SGDLS and CDR2 YYNGEE. V was clipped by 4 bases and J by 4 bases; unmatched bases: 4. CDR3 region: CASSPGQYNEKLFF. The CDR3, as DNA: TGTGCCAGCAGCCCGGGACAGTATAATGAAAAACTGTTTTTT.

The rearrangement uses TRBV15 and TRBJ2-5; 7 bases are shared with TRBD1. The CDR3 runs 14 residues. With V trimmed by 5 bases and J by 5 bases, 8 bases remained unmatched. Germline assignment: CDR1 LNHNV and CDR2 YYDKDF (reference sequence). The CDR3 nucleotides read TGTGCCACCAGCCGAAGGGGGCAAGGGGAGACCCAGTACTTC. It translates to CATSRRGQGETQYF.

For the CDR3, the DNA is TGTGCCAGCAGCGTCGGACAGGGCTCCTACAATGAGCAGTTCTTC. It is translated as CASSVGQGSYNEQFF. The rearrangement links TRBV27 to TRBJ2-1; the match to TRBD1 covers 8 bases. CDR1 is MNHEY, CDR2 SMNVEV, per germline (reference sequence). The CDR3 has 15 residues. J was trimmed by 0 bases and V by 6 bases; bases with no gene match: 4.

This chain joins TRBV6-6 and TRBJ1-1, with 8 positions matching TRBD1. Germline CDR1 reads MNHNY; CDR2 reads SVGAGI (reference sequence). The length of the CDR3 is 13 residues. The V gene end was trimmed by 4 bases and the J gene end by 10 bases; junction bases not matched to a gene: 8. The CDR3 sequence: CASSSTQQGGAFF. The DNA of the CDR3 is TGTGCCAGCAGTTCAACTCAACAGGGGGGAGCTTTCTTT.

This clone was detected only a few times. This chain connects TRBV9 to TRBJ1-6; D perhaps matches TRBD1 (6 bases). This CDR3 is 15 amino acids long. Trimming took 0 bases from V and 7 from J, leaving 11 bases between them. The germline V gene encodes CDR1 SGDLS and CDR2 YYNGEE. The CDR3 coding sequence is TGTGCCAGCAGCGTAGGAAACAGGGTCAATTCACCCCTCCACTTT. Amino acid sequence: CASSVGNRVNSPLHF.

This chain connects TRBV9 to TRBJ1-6, with TRBD1 identical over 8 bases. This CDR3 region has 18 residues. In germline, CDR1 is SGDLS, CDR2 YYNGEE. The junction had 13 bases not matched to a gene; V was cut back by 3 bases and J by 5 bases. CDR3 region: CASSAGQGRGRDNSPLHF. Here the CDR3 DNA reads TGTGCCAGCAGCGCTGGACAGGGCAGGGGTCGGGATAATTCACCCCTCCACTTT.

V and J are TRBV18 and TRBJ1-1; TRBD1 matches at 8 bases. V shed 1 base, J shed 4 bases, and the junction held 2 bases outside the gene matches. The germline gives CDR1 KGHSH, CDR2 LQKENI. The CDR3 covers 14 residues. In DNA form, the CDR3 reads TGTGCCAGCTCACCACTGGACAGGGCCACTGAAGCTTTCTTT. Protein sequence: CASSPLDRATEAFF.

V and J are TRBV27 and TRBJ1-2; D not resolved. CDR1 and CDR2 (germline): MNHEY, SMNVEV (reference sequence). The CDR3 is 14 amino acids. Trimming shortened V by 3 bases and J by 2 bases, and 10 bases separated the two germline ends. DNA for the CDR3: TGTGCCAGCAGTTTCGATGCTCTAAACTATGGCTACACCTTC. This codes for CASSFDALNYGYTF.

This sequence joins TRBV7-8 and TRBJ2-2; TRBD2 matches 12 bases. The junction had 5 bases not matched to a gene; V was cut back by 6 bases and J by 3 bases. This CDR3 has 16 amino acids. The germline CDR1 and CDR2 sequences are SGHVS and FQNEAQ. The CDR3 is CASSPWTSGDTGELFF. The CDR3 DNA sequence: TGTGCCAGCAGTCCGTGGACTAGCGGGGACACCGGGGAGCTGTTTTTT.

The chain joins TRBV7-3 to TRBJ2-3; TRBD1 aligns across 7 bases. The CDR3 sequence is 13 residues long. Trimming took 8 bases from V and 3 from J; bases not matched to a gene: 5. Germline CDR1 and CDR2: SGHTA and FQGTGA. The CDR3 DNA is TGTGCCAGCGGAAGACAGGGAACAGATACGCAGTATTTT. This gives the protein CASGRQGTDTQYF.

The chain has TRBV5-1 and TRBJ2-2; no clear D gene. The length of the CDR3 is 14 residues. Between the trimmed V and J ends, which lost 3 bases and 7 bases, there was a span of 13 bases. In germline, CDR1 is SGHRS, CDR2 YFSETQ. CDR3 nucleotide sequence: TGCGCCAGCAGCTCCCGTCCGACGGGCGGGGAGCTGTTTTTT. As protein: CASSSRPTGGELFF. The full variable domain, its missing parts supplied by reference TRBV5-1 and TRBJ2-2, is KAGVTQTPRYLIKTRGQQVTLSCSPISGHRSVSWYQQTPGQGLQFLFEYFSETQRNKGNFPGRFSGRQFSNSRSEMNVSTLELGDSALYLCASSSRPTGGELFFGEGSRLTVL.

The V call is TRBV7-7, the J call TRBJ2-3; 9 bases are shared with TRBD2. The CDR3 sequence is 14 residues long. With 3 bases clipped from V and 6 bases from J, the junction kept 4 bases outside the gene matches. Germline loops: CDR1 SSHAT, CDR2 FNYEAQ (reference sequence). This CDR3 reads CASSLGGGADTQYF. As DNA, the CDR3 is TGTGCCAGCAGCTTGGGCGGGGGGGCGGATACGCAGTATTTT.

The gene calls are TRBV7-2 and TRBJ2-5; 8 bases are a match to TRBD1. The CDR3 loop spans 16 amino acids. Trimming at V came to 0 bases and at J to 3 bases, leaving 6 bases not matched to a gene. Germline assignment: CDR1 SGHTA and CDR2 FQGNSA. Here the CDR3 reads CASSLAVGQVKETQYF. DNA for the CDR3: TGTGCCAGCAGCTTAGCGGTGGGACAGGTAAAAGAGACCCAGTACTTC. The full variable domain, in which reference TRBV7-2 and TRBJ2-5 provide the parts outside the CDR3, is GAGVSQSPSNKVTEKGKDVELRCDPISGHTALYWYRQSLGQGLEFLIYFQGNSAPDKSGLPSDRFSAERTGGSVSTLTIQRTQQEDSAVYLCASSLAVGQVKETQYFGPGTRLLVL.

This clone occurred once. J is TRBJ1-2 and V is TRBV19, with 7 bases lining up with TRBD1. V shed 4 bases, J shed 4 bases, and the junction held 9 bases outside the gene matches. The germline V gene encodes CDR1 LNHDA and CDR2 SQIVND (reference sequence). This CDR3 comprises 15 residues. CDR3 protein: CASSTATGTLYGYTF. The DNA for the CDR3 is TGTGCCAGTAGTACCGCGACAGGGACCCTCTATGGCTACACCTTC.

J is TRBJ2-1 and V is TRBV5-1; TRBD1 is a possible D gene (6 bases). CDR1 is SGHRS and CDR2 is YFSETQ in the germline V gene. This CDR3 is built from 15 residues. With 7 bases removed from V and 8 bases from J, the gap between germline ends came to 22 bases. The DNA of the CDR3 is TGCGCCAGCGGGATACCAGGGGACCCCACATATGAGCAGTTCTTC. This gives the protein CASGIPGDPTYEQFF.

Remarks on this clone: The conserved final phenylalanine or tryptophan is absent from the CDR3, which likely points to a read error. No DNA is shown, since the ends of the CDR3 on it are uncertain; the CDR3 is the one TCRdb lists. The chain has TRBV11-2 and TRBJ1-1; the table names TRBD1, a call not compared with the DNA. Per germline, CDR1 SGHAT and CDR2 FQNNGV. The CDR3 length is 14 residues, termini included. The CDR3 spells CASSLDPIGGGPNV.

This chain links TRBV4-2 with TRBJ2-5; the D gene is possibly TRBD1 (5 bases). The CDR3 consists of 16 residues. The V end was cut by 0 bases, the J end by 5 bases, with 16 bases between. Per the germline V gene, CDR1 is LGHNA and CDR2 is YNFKEQ. Written as DNA, the CDR3 is TGTGCCAGCAGCCAAGATTCGCGCATGCCAGGGGAGACCCAGTACTTC. The encoded protein is CASSQDSRMPGETQYF.

This chain uses TRBV7-2 with TRBJ1-2; TRBD1 is a possible D gene (5 bases). Germline loops: CDR1 SGHTA, CDR2 FQGNSA. V was clipped by 6 bases and J by 2 bases, with 13 bases between them. The CDR3 consists of 14 residues. The CDR3 sequence is CASSIGGGNYGYTF. CDR3 coding DNA: TGTGCCAGCAGTATAGGCGGGGGGAACTATGGCTACACCTTC.

This chain uses TRBV19 with TRBJ2-1, with TRBD2 matching over 13 bases. Germline V gene lookup returns CDR1 LNHDA and CDR2 SQIVND (reference sequence). V gave up 5 bases and J gave up 8 bases; unmatched junction bases: 18. The CDR3 runs 19 residues. In nucleotides, the CDR3 is TGTGCCAGTAGTCCTACCCGACTAGCGGGGGGCAACCTTGTCGATGAGCAGTTCTTC. This encodes CASSPTRLAGGNLVDEQFF. Looking up the rest from reference TRBV19 and TRBJ2-1 gives the full variable domain: DGGITQSPKYLFRKEGQNVTLSCEQNLNHDAMYWYRQDPGQGLRLIYYSQIVNDFQKGDIAEGYSVSREKKESFPLTVTSAQKNPTAFYLCASSPTRLAGGNLVDEQFFGPGTRLTVL.

DNA of the CDR3: TGTGCCAGCAGACTACAGGGGCCCCTGGGGACCGGGGAGCTGTTTTTT. This gives the protein CASRLQGPLGTGELFF. This chain connects TRBV6-6 to TRBJ2-2, with 7 bases lining up with TRBD1. Trimming cost V 6 bases and J 5 bases; bases outside gene matches: 12. The CDR3 is 16 residues long. Germline V gene data show CDR1 as MNHNY and CDR2 as SVGAGI (reference sequence).